The clone carrying this T cell receptor beta chain was found a few times. Its antigen is unidentified. This sample was included in a study of beta chain features in type 1 diabetes. The investigators reverse transcribed all of the isolated RNA, so they sequenced expressed TCRB transcripts. Here immunoSEQ multiplex PCR was the method, and the copy in TCRdb shows in-frame clones only, minus some. The sample yields a few hundred thousand clones, around 9.6% seen once. Deletions cut 2 bases from V and 7 bases from J, with 5 bases between. This CDR3 is 11 amino acids long. Germline CDR1 SEHNR, CDR2 FQNEAQ (reference sequence). Findings and caveats of the study: In every one of the four CD4+ subsets, TCRB CDR3s were moderately but significantly shorter in Type 1 diabetes patients. Comparison showed that naive, central memory and Treg TCRB repertoires appeared more similar among patients than among healthy donors.

The TCR sequence derives from a man between 25 and 39 years old with type 1 diabetes. The source material was central memory CD4+ T cells from blood. This chain connects TRBV7-9 to TRBJ1-1; no clear D. The CDR3 region has the DNA TGTGCCAGCAGCTTACAGAGTGAAGCTTTCTTT. Translated, it gives CASSLQSEAFF.